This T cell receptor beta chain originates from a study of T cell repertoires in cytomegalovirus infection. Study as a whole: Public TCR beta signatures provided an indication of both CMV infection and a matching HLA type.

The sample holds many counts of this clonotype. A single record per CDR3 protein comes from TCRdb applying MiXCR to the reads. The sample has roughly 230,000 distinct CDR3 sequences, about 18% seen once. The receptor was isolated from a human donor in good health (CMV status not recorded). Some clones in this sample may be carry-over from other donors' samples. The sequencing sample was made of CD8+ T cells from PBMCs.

The CDR3 DNA reads as TGTGCCAGCAGCTCACCGGGACTAATAGCAGAGGGGTACAATGAGCAGTTCTTC. Residues: CASSSPGLIAEGYNEQFF. The V call is TRBV7-9, the J call TRBJ2-1, with 7 bases lining up with TRBD2. The CDR3 extends over 18 amino acids. Germline CDR1 SEHNR, CDR2 FQNEAQ (reference sequence). The junction had 16 bases not matched to a gene; V was cut back by 4 bases and J by 4 bases.